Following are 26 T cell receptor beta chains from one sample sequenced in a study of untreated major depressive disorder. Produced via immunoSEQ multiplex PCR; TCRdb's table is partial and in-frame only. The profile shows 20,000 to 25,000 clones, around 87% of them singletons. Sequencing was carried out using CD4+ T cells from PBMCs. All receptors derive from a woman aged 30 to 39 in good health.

This CDR3 reads CASSPGQGEKLFF. The CDR3 DNA reads TGTGCCAGCAGTCCGGGACAGGGGGAAAAACTGTTTTTT. This chain connects TRBV6-4 to TRBJ1-4; 10 positions agree with TRBD1. Losses at the gene ends were 5 bases for V and 8 bases for J; bases not matched to a gene: 2. The V gene's germline CDR1 is MRHNA and CDR2 SNTAGT. This CDR3 contains 13 residues.

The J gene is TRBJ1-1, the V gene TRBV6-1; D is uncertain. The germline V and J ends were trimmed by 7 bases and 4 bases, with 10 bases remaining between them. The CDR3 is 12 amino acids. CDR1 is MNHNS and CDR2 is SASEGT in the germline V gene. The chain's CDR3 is CASNRPSTEAFF. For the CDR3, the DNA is TGTGCCAGCAACCGCCCAAGCACTGAAGCTTTCTTT.

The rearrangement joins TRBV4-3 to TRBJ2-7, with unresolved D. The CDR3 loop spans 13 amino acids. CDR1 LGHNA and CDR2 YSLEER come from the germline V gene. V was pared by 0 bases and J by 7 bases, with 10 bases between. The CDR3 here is CASSQDLQWEQYF. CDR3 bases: TGCGCCAGCAGCCAAGATCTACAGTGGGAGCAGTACTTC.

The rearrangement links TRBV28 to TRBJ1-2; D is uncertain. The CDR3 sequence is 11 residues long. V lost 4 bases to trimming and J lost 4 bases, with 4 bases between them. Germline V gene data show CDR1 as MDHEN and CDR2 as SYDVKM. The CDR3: CASSWSYGYTF. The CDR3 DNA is TGTGCCAGCAGTTGGAGCTATGGCTACACCTTC.

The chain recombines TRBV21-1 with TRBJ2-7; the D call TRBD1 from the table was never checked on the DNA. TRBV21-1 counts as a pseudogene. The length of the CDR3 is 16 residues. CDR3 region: CASRGQGYGVKYEQYF. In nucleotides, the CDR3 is TGTGCCAGCAGGGGACAGGGATACGGAGTAAAATACGAGCAGTACTTC.

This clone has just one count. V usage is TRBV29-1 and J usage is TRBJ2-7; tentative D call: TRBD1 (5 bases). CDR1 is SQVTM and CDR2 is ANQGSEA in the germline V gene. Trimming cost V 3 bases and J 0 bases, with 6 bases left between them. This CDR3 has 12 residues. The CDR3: CSVDRASYEQYF. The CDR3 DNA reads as TGCAGCGTTGACAGGGCCTCCTACGAGCAGTACTTC.

The CDR3 region is CASSPWQGANEKLFF. CDR3 DNA sequence: TGTGCCAGCAGCCCCTGGCAGGGGGCGAATGAAAAACTGTTTTTT. This chain links TRBV7-9 with TRBJ1-4; 8 bases line up with TRBD1. The V gene's germline CDR1 is SEHNR and CDR2 FQNEAQ (reference sequence). The V gene end was trimmed by 5 bases and the J gene end by 5 bases; junction bases not matched to a gene: 7. This CDR3 contains 15 residues.

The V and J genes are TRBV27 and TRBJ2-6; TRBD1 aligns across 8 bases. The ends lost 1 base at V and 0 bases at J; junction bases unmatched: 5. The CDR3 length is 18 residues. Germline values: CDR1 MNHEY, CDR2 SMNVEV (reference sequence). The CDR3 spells CASSLLRTGSSGANVLTF. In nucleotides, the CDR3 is TGTGCCAGCAGTTTATTGAGGACAGGGAGCTCTGGGGCCAACGTCCTGACTTTC.

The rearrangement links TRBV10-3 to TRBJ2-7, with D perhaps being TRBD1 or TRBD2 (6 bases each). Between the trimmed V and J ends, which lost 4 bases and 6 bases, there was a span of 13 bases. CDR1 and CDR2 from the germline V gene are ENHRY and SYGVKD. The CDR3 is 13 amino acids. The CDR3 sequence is CAISGIGGGEQYF. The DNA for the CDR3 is TGTGCCATCAGTGGAATAGGGGGAGGCGAGCAGTACTTC.

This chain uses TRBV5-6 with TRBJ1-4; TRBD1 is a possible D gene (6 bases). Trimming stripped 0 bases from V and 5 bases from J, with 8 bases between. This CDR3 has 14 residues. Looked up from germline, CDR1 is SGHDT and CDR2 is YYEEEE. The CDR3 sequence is CASSLADRNEKLFF. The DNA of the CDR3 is TGTGCCAGCAGCTTGGCCGACAGGAATGAAAAACTGTTTTTT.

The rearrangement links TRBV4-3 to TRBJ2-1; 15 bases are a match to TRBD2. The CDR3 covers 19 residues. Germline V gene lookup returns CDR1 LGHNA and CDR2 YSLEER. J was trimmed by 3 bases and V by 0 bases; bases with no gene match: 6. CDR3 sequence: CASSQDPRTSGGGYNEQFF. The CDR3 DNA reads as TGCGCCAGCAGCCAAGATCCTCGGACTAGCGGGGGGGGCTACAATGAGCAGTTCTTC.

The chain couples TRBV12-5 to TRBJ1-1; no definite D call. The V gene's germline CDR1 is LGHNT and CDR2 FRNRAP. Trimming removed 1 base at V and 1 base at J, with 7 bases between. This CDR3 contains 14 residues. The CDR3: CASGLDIKNTEAFF. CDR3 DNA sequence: TGTGCTAGTGGTTTGGACATAAAGAACACTGAAGCTTTCTTT.

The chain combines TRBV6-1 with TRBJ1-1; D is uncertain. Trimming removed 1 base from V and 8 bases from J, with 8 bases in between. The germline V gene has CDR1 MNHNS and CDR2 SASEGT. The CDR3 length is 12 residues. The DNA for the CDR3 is TGTGCCAGCAGTGAAGACAGATACGAAGCTTTCTTT. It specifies CASSEDRYEAFF.

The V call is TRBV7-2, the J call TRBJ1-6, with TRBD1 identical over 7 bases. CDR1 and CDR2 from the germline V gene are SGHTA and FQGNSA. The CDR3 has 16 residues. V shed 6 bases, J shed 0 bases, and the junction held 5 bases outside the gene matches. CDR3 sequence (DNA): TGTGCCAGCAGAGGACAGGAAAGCTCCTATAATTCACCCCTCCACTTT. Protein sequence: CASRGQESSYNSPLHF.

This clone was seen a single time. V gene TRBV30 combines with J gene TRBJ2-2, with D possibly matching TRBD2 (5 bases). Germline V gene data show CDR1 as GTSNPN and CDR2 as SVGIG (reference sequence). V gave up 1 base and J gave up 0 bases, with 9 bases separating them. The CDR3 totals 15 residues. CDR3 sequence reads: CAWSGGEANTGELFF. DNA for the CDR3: TGTGCCTGGAGTGGGGGAGAAGCGAACACCGGGGAGCTGTTTTTT.

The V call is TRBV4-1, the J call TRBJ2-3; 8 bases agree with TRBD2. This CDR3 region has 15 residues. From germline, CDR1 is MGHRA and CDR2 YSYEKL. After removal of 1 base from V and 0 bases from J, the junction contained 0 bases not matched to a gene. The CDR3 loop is CASSQAGGSTDTQYF. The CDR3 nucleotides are TGCGCCAGCAGCCAAGCGGGGGGGAGCACAGATACGCAGTATTTT.

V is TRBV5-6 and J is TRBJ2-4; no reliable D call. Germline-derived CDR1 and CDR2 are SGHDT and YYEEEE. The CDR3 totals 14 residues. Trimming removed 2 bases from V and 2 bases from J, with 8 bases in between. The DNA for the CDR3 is TGTGCCAGCAGCTTTACTTCGACCAAAAACATTCAGTACTTC. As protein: CASSFTSTKNIQYF.

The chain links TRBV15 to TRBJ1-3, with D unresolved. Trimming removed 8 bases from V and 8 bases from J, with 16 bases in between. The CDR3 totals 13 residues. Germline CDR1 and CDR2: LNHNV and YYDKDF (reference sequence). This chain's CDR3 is CATGRTTSDTIYF. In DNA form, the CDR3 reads TGTGCCACCGGTCGGACCACATCGGACACCATATATTTT.

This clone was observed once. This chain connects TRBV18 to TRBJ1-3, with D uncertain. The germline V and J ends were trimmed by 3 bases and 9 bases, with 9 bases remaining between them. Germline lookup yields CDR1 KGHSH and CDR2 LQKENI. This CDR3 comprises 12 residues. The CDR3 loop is CASSPRGGTIYF. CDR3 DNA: TGTGCCAGCTCACCTAGAGGAGGCACCATATATTTT.

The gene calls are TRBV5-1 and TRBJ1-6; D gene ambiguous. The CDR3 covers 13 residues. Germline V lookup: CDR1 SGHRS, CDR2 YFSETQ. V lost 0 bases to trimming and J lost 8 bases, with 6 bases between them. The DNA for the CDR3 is TGCGCCAGCAGCTTGGCCGGGGATTCACCCCTCCACTTT. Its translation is CASSLAGDSPLHF. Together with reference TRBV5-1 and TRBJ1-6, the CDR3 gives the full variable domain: KAGVTQTPRYLIKTRGQQVTLSCSPISGHRSVSWYQQTPGQGLQFLFEYFSETQRNKGNFPGRFSGRQFSNSRSEMNVSTLELGDSALYLCASSLAGDSPLHFGNGTRLTVT.

The CDR3 is CASSFSQQGYGYTF. The CDR3 DNA follows: TGTGCCAGCAGTTTTTCCCAACAGGGCTATGGCTACACCTTC. The genes are TRBV27 and TRBJ1-2, with a possible D match to TRBD1 (6 bases). The CDR3 spans 14 residues. V was cut by 3 bases and J by 4 bases, with 12 bases left in between. Germline V lookup: CDR1 MNHEY, CDR2 SMNVEV (reference sequence).

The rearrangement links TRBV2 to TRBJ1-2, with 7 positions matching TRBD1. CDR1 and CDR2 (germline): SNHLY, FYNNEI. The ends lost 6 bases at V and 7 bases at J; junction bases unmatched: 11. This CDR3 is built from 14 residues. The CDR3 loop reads CASSPDDRVAGYTF. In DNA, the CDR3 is TGTGCCAGCAGCCCAGACGACAGGGTTGCTGGCTACACCTTC.

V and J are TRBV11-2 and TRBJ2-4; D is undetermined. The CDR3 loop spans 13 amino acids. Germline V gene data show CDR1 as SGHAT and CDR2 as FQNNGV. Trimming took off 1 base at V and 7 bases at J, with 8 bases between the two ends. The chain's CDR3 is CASSLGAQNIQYF. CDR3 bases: TGTGCCAGCAGCTTAGGGGCGCAGAACATTCAGTACTTC.

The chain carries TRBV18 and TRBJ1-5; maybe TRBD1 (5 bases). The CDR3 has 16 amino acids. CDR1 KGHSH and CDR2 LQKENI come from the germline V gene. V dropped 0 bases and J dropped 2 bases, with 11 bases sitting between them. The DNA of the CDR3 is TGTGCCAGCTCACCACCCGGGGACCCCGGCAATCAGCCCCAGCATTTT. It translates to CASSPPGDPGNQPQHF.

CDR3 sequence (DNA): TGTGCCAGCAGTTTAGGGCAGCCTTATGGCTACACCTTC. Its translation: CASSLGQPYGYTF. V is TRBV28 and J is TRBJ1-2; D is uncertain. Per the germline V gene, CDR1 is MDHEN and CDR2 is SYDVKM. V lost 2 bases and J lost 5, with 9 bases in between. CDR3 length equals 13 residues.

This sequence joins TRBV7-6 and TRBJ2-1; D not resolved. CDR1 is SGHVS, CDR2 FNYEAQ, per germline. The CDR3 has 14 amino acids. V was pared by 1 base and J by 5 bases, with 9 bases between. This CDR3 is CASSLGQSDNEQFF. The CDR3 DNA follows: TGTGCCAGCAGCTTAGGACAATCTGACAATGAGCAGTTCTTC.